This T cell receptor beta chain stems from a study of shared clonotypes between healthy human individuals. Some clones are missing from TCRdb's copy, which holds only in-frame ones; the method was immunoSEQ multiplex PCR. The sample lists more than 2 million clones; 95% were seen once. This clone was observed once. Germline CDR1 reads MNHNY; CDR2 reads SVGAGI (reference sequence). V shed 7 bases, J shed 6 bases, and the junction held 11 bases outside the gene matches. CDR3 length equals 14 residues. The chain carries TRBV6-6 and TRBJ2-7, with 8 bases that match TRBD2. The TCR sequence derives from a man in his late teens or twenties in good health. Source material: naive CD4+ T cells sorted from blood. Noted subset: CD45RA+ positively selected. Here the CDR3 reads CASTVAGSTFEQYF. The CDR3 DNA reads TGTGCCAGCACCGTAGCGGGGAGTACGTTCGAGCAGTACTTC.